These T cell receptor beta chains were read from a single sample in a study of brain T cells in children with intractable seizures. Clones were sequenced by immunoSEQ multiplex PCR, and TCRdb holds only the in-frame ones, with some missing. The sample yields tens of thousands of clones, around 90% seen once. Sequencing used peripheral blood, obtained at surgery. The receptors stem from a girl aged 2-10 years with Rasmussen encephalitis and intractable seizures. Both conserved end residues are part of each CDR3. A D gene is named only where the DNA matches it firmly. Some rows mark clone size as missing; the rest say once, few, many or name a class of expanded clone.

D: -
J: TRBJ1-2
size: once
V: TRBV30
CDR3: CAWSARADRNYGYTF
DNA: TGTGCCTGGAGTGCCCGGGCCGACAGAAACTATGGCTACACCTTC

D: -
J: TRBJ1-6
size: -
V: TRBV12-3/TRBV12-4
CDR3: CASSRGEVSPLHF
DNA: TGTGCCAGCTCCCGCGGGGAGGTTTCACCCCTCCACTTT

D: -
J: TRBJ1-2
size: -
V: TRBV2
CDR3: CASTLTANYGYTF
DNA: TGTGCCAGCACCCTGACAGCTAACTATGGCTACACCTTC

D: TRBD1
J: TRBJ1-1
size: -
V: TRBV10-3
CDR3: CAIRRETGQGNTEAFF
DNA: TGTGCCATCCGTCGAGAGACAGGGCAGGGGAACACTGAAGCTTTCTTT

D: -
J: TRBJ1-2
size: -
V: TRBV30
CDR3: CAWSPLTSGGYTF
DNA: TGTGCCTGGAGCCCCCTAACGTCGGGCGGCTACACCTTC

D: -
J: TRBJ1-1
size: once
V: TRBV2
CDR3: CASSFGTHTEAFF
DNA: TGTGCCAGCAGCTTCGGGACTCACACTGAAGCTTTCTTT

D: TRBD1
J: TRBJ2-5
size: -
V: TRBV19
CDR3: CASSDRAETQYF
DNA: TGTGCCAGTAGTGACAGGGCGGAGACCCAGTACTTC

D: TRBD1
J: TRBJ1-6
size: -
V: TRBV20-1
CDR3: CSASYGTADSPLHF
DNA: TGCAGTGCTAGTTACGGGACAGCCGATTCACCCCTCCACTTT

D: -
J: TRBJ2-7
size: -
V: TRBV12-3/TRBV12-4
CDR3: CASSLDVGEQYF
DNA: TGTGCCAGCAGTCTTGACGTGGGCGAGCAGTACTTC

D: -
J: TRBJ2-2
size: -
V: TRBV9
CDR3: CASSPTRPLGELFF
DNA: TGTGCCAGCAGCCCCACCCGGCCTCTAGGGGAGCTGTTTTTT

D: -
J: TRBJ1-1
size: -
V: TRBV27
CDR3: CASSLEGLNTEAFF
DNA: TGTGCCAGCAGTTTGGAGGGGTTGAACACTGAAGCTTTCTTT

D: TRBD2
J: TRBJ2-3
size: -
V: TRBV2
CDR3: CASKYTGGVPSGTDTQYF
DNA: TGTGCCAGCAAATACACCGGGGGGGTACCTAGTGGCACAGATACGCAGTATTTT

D: TRBD1
J: TRBJ2-2
size: -
V: TRBV7-9
CDR3: CASSQGQGFFTGELFF
DNA: TGTGCCAGCAGTCAAGGACAGGGGTTTTTCACCGGGGAGCTGTTTTTT

D: -
J: TRBJ2-7
size: -
V: TRBV25-1
CDR3: CATAGSYEQYF
DNA: TGTGCCACTGCCGGCTCCTACGAGCAGTACTTC

D: TRBD2
J: TRBJ2-1
size: -
V: TRBV15
CDR3: CATSRVASGLNNEQFF
DNA: TGTGCCACCAGCAGAGTGGCTAGCGGACTCAACAATGAGCAGTTCTTC

D: TRBD2
J: TRBJ2-1
size: -
V: TRBV27
CDR3: CASSLGTSGRYNEQFF
DNA: TGTGCCAGCAGTCTCGGGACTAGCGGGAGGTACAATGAGCAGTTCTTC

D: -
J: TRBJ1-1
size: -
V: TRBV6-6
CDR3: CASSPFWGDQPVDTEAFF
DNA: TGTGCCAGCAGTCCCTTTTGGGGGGATCAACCAGTGGACACTGAAGCTTTCTTT

D: TRBD2
J: TRBJ2-2
size: -
V: TRBV27
CDR3: CASSSPPRLAGVAGELFF
DNA: TGTGCCAGCAGTTCCCCCCCCCGACTAGCGGGAGTGGCCGGGGAGCTGTTTTTT

D: -
J: TRBJ1-3
size: -
V: TRBV5-1
CDR3: CASSFTSLSVSGNTIYF
DNA: TGCGCCAGCAGCTTTACCTCTCTATCGGTCTCTGGAAACACCATATATTTT

D: -
J: TRBJ1-6
size: -
V: TRBV30
CDR3: CAWNVRRDSSPLHF
DNA: TGTGCCTGGAATGTACGAAGGGATAGTTCACCCCTCCACTTT

D: TRBD2
J: TRBJ2-2
size: -
V: TRBV11-3
CDR3: CASSLSRVGGGQSGELFF
DNA: TGTGCCAGCAGCTTATCCCGTGTAGGCGGGGGGCAATCCGGGGAGCTGTTTTTT

D: -
J: TRBJ2-1
size: -
V: TRBV14
CDR3: CASSQSSASYNEQFF
DNA: TGTGCCAGCAGCCAATCTAGCGCTTCCTACAATGAGCAGTTCTTC

D: -
J: TRBJ1-2
size: once
V: TRBV11-2
CDR3: CASSLGANYGYTF
DNA: TGTGCCAGCAGCTTAGGGGCAAATTATGGCTACACCTTC

D: -
J: TRBJ1-4
size: -
V: TRBV19
CDR3: CASSGAKDGFEKLFF
DNA: TGTGCCAGTAGTGGAGCTAAGGACGGTTTCGAAAAACTGTTTTTT

D: -
J: TRBJ1-5
size: -
V: TRBV28
CDR3: CASSLLNQPQHF
DNA: TGTGCCAGCAGTTTACTTAATCAGCCCCAGCATTTT

D: TRBD2
J: TRBJ2-5
size: -
V: TRBV7-3
CDR3: CASSLTRGGAETQYF
DNA: TGTGCCAGCAGCTTAACTCGGGGGGGAGCAGAGACCCAGTACTTC

D: -
J: TRBJ1-6
size: few
V: TRBV6-5
CDR3: CASSKFRDSPLHF
DNA: TGTGCCAGCAGTAAATTCAGGGATTCACCCCTCCACTTT

D: TRBD2
J: TRBJ2-3
size: -
V: TRBV5-1
CDR3: CASSLLAGVTDTQYF
DNA: TGCGCCAGCAGCTTGTTAGCGGGAGTGACAGATACGCAGTATTTT

D: -
J: TRBJ2-1
size: -
V: TRBV18
CDR3: CASSPGTGSYNEQFF
DNA: TGTGCCAGCTCACCCGGGACCGGCTCCTACAATGAGCAGTTCTTC

D: -
J: TRBJ2-3
size: -
V: TRBV11-3
CDR3: CASSFPGASTDTQYF
DNA: TGTGCCAGCAGCTTCCCGGGGGCCAGCACAGATACGCAGTATTTT

D: -
J: TRBJ2-1
size: -
V: TRBV6-4
CDR3: CASSDSGSSSHEQFF
DNA: TGTGCCAGCAGTGACTCAGGGTCTAGCAGCCATGAGCAGTTCTTC

D: -
J: TRBJ2-3
size: -
V: TRBV5-1
CDR3: CASSVPRRGSTDTQYF
DNA: TGCGCCAGCAGCGTTCCCAGGAGAGGGAGCACAGATACGCAGTATTTT

D: -
J: TRBJ2-7
size: -
V: TRBV2
CDR3: CASSGDGSYEQYF
DNA: TGTGCCAGCAGTGGGGACGGCTCCTACGAGCAGTACTTC

D: TRBD1
J: TRBJ2-5
size: -
V: TRBV28
CDR3: CASSQMSGTGNSETQYF
DNA: TGTGCCAGCAGTCAAATGTCCGGGACAGGGAATTCTGAGACCCAGTACTTC

D: TRBD1
J: TRBJ1-2
size: -
V: TRBV5-4
CDR3: CASSPGQVSYGYTF
DNA: TGTGCCAGCAGTCCGGGACAGGTGTCTTATGGCTACACCTTC

D: -
J: TRBJ2-5
size: -
V: TRBV10-1
CDR3: CASSESNGLRLETQYF
DNA: TGCGCCAGCAGTGAGTCGAACGGGTTACGATTGGAGACCCAGTACTTC

D: -
J: TRBJ2-6
size: -
V: TRBV5-4
CDR3: CASSFWAVAGANVLTF
DNA: TGTGCCAGCAGCTTTTGGGCGGTGGCTGGGGCCAACGTCCTGACTTTC

D: TRBD2
J: TRBJ2-1
size: -
V: TRBV12-3/TRBV12-4
CDR3: CASSYGGEQFF
DNA: TGTGCCAGCAGTTACGGGGGGGAGCAGTTCTTC

D: -
J: TRBJ1-2
size: -
V: TRBV4-1
CDR3: CASSQDRGGGWGYTF
DNA: TGCGCCAGCAGCCAAGATCGTGGCGGGGGCTGGGGCTACACCTTC

D: -
J: TRBJ1-1
size: -
V: TRBV5-1
CDR3: CASSLEGGLNTEAFF
DNA: TGCGCCAGCAGCTTGGAGGGGGGATTGAACACTGAAGCTTTCTTT